A selection of T cell receptor beta chains follows, all from one sample in a study of blood T cells in healthy people across ages. TCRdb re-derived calls from the 5' RACE reads in MiXCR, one entry per CDR3 protein. The sample consists of around 1,000,000 distinct CDR3 sequences, roughly 24% of them appearing once. The sample was also linked to a second study, of T cells of mothers and their children.

The sample taken for sequencing was blood. These receptors came from a girl aged 2 to 10 in good health. Each CDR3 is given with its conserved first and last residue. Some rows mark clone size as missing; the rest say once, few, many or name a class of expanded clone.

abundance: -; v_gene: TRBV12-5; j_gene: TRBJ2-5; CDR3aa: CASGPGGPGQETQYF
abundance: -; v_gene: TRBV4-1; j_gene: -; CDR3aa: CASSQVGAFEFGDEQFF
abundance: -; v_gene: TRBV2; j_gene: TRBJ2-1; CDR3aa: CASRVTSGRPNEQFF
abundance: many; v_gene: TRBV4-3; j_gene: TRBJ2-3; CDR3aa: CASSQDTGMGTDTQYF
abundance: few; v_gene: TRBV29-1; j_gene: TRBJ2-7; CDR3aa: CSVAGRGGSYEQYF
abundance: -; v_gene: TRBV5-1; j_gene: TRBJ2-1; CDR3aa: CASSLNSDEQFF
abundance: -; v_gene: TRBV28; j_gene: TRBJ1-2; CDR3aa: CASSWAGAHGYTF
abundance: few; v_gene: TRBV7-9; j_gene: TRBJ2-1; CDR3aa: CASSLAGGSRGFF
abundance: -; v_gene: TRBV7-2; j_gene: -; CDR3aa: CASSLGPRGSSYEQYF
abundance: few; v_gene: TRBV11-2; j_gene: TRBJ2-1; CDR3aa: CASSHGFKTGNEQFF
abundance: -; v_gene: TRBV20-1; j_gene: TRBJ1-5; CDR3aa: CSASETGVAQPQHF
abundance: few; v_gene: TRBV6-1; j_gene: TRBJ2-5; CDR3aa: CASIPVLTSGGETQYF
abundance: -; v_gene: TRBV13; j_gene: TRBJ1-1; CDR3aa: CASSLVVVGLAFF
abundance: -; v_gene: TRBV20-1; j_gene: TRBJ2-1; CDR3aa: CSARDSAGTGNNEQFF
abundance: few; v_gene: TRBV4-3; j_gene: -; CDR3aa: CASSQVRDYYEQYF
abundance: -; v_gene: TRBV19; j_gene: TRBJ1-1; CDR3aa: CASSFQGQYTEAFF
abundance: -; v_gene: TRBV20-1; j_gene: TRBJ2-7; CDR3aa: CSARVFRSVGGRYEQYF
abundance: -; v_gene: TRBV5-1; j_gene: TRBJ2-5; CDR3aa: CASSLYGGGIQETQYF
abundance: -; v_gene: TRBV7-2; j_gene: TRBJ2-1; CDR3aa: CASSLRGLVYNGQFF
abundance: -; v_gene: TRBV28; j_gene: TRBJ1-5; CDR3aa: CASSLGGQRNQPQHF
abundance: -; v_gene: TRBV5-6; j_gene: TRBJ2-3; CDR3aa: CASSLAGTSGSPSTDTQYF
abundance: -; v_gene: TRBV9; j_gene: TRBJ2-1; CDR3aa: CASSAAGGRDNEQFF
abundance: -; v_gene: TRBV28; j_gene: TRBJ2-1; CDR3aa: CASSFTGVTEQFF
abundance: -; v_gene: TRBV12-3/TRBV12-4; j_gene: TRBJ2-5; CDR3aa: CASRVSGGYETQYF
abundance: -; v_gene: TRBV3-1; j_gene: TRBJ2-5; CDR3aa: CASRLRTAEETQYF
abundance: few; v_gene: TRBV29-1; j_gene: TRBJ1-1; CDR3aa: CSVEATAFPMNTEAFF
abundance: -; v_gene: TRBV20-1; j_gene: TRBJ2-3; CDR3aa: CSAREGTDTQYF
abundance: few; v_gene: TRBV29-1; j_gene: TRBJ2-1; CDR3aa: CSATDLGTSGGLEQFF
abundance: few; v_gene: TRBV29-1; j_gene: TRBJ2-1; CDR3aa: CSVRAGGGTNEQFF
abundance: few; v_gene: TRBV5-1; j_gene: TRBJ2-1; CDR3aa: CASSIGGASDEQFF
abundance: few; v_gene: TRBV3-1; j_gene: TRBJ2-2; CDR3aa: CASSPRLAGGPNTGELFF
abundance: few; v_gene: TRBV11-2; j_gene: TRBJ2-7; CDR3aa: CASSQRFGLSYEQYF
abundance: few; v_gene: TRBV5-1; j_gene: TRBJ2-1; CDR3aa: CASSSFLAGEYNEQFF
abundance: -; v_gene: TRBV7-2; j_gene: TRBJ2-7; CDR3aa: CASSSEQGAYEQYF
abundance: -; v_gene: TRBV5-4; j_gene: TRBJ1-2; CDR3aa: CASSLGAGTGSYGYTF
abundance: few; v_gene: TRBV27; j_gene: TRBJ2-1; CDR3aa: CASSPPYYDDEQFF
abundance: few; v_gene: TRBV4-1; j_gene: TRBJ1-2; CDR3aa: CASSPQETTNYGYTF
abundance: once; v_gene: TRBV20-1; j_gene: TRBJ1-5; CDR3aa: CSARDRSALSNQPQHF
abundance: -; v_gene: TRBV20-1; j_gene: TRBJ2-4; CDR3aa: CSARDEPGGLNIQYF
abundance: few; v_gene: TRBV29-1; j_gene: -; CDR3aa: CSVENSGGLETQYF
abundance: few; v_gene: TRBV11-2; j_gene: TRBJ2-1; CDR3aa: CATDPPGALYNEQFF
abundance: few; v_gene: TRBV11-2; j_gene: TRBJ2-1; CDR3aa: CANSFRGDTYNEQFF
abundance: few; v_gene: TRBV5-1; j_gene: -; CDR3aa: CASSPSGGVGSYEQYF
abundance: -; v_gene: TRBV7-9; j_gene: TRBJ1-4; CDR3aa: CASSLGMGGPGRTNEKQFF
abundance: -; v_gene: TRBV20-1; j_gene: TRBJ2-7; CDR3aa: CSARDLPAGGPSYEQYF
abundance: -; v_gene: TRBV20-1; j_gene: TRBJ2-1; CDR3aa: CSGTTSGNEQFF
abundance: -; v_gene: TRBV7-8; j_gene: TRBJ1-3; CDR3aa: CASIPDASVSGNTIYF
abundance: -; v_gene: TRBV7-6; j_gene: TRBJ2-5; CDR3aa: CASSFLGQFLETQYF
abundance: -; v_gene: TRBV10-3; j_gene: TRBJ1-2; CDR3aa: CAIPTGTDHGYTF
abundance: -; v_gene: TRBV12-3/TRBV12-4; j_gene: TRBJ2-7; CDR3aa: CASSGTETSYEQYF
abundance: many; v_gene: TRBV7-2; j_gene: TRBJ2-1; CDR3aa: CASSLVAGDYNEQFF
abundance: -; v_gene: TRBV28; j_gene: TRBJ2-7; CDR3aa: CASSLELAGTYEQYF
abundance: -; v_gene: TRBV20-1; j_gene: TRBJ1-3; CDR3aa: CSALQGAGNTIYF
abundance: few; v_gene: TRBV11-1; j_gene: TRBJ2-2; CDR3aa: CASSQGPGGELFF
abundance: -; v_gene: TRBV7-3; j_gene: TRBJ2-7; CDR3aa: CASSLMGSSGSYEQYF
abundance: -; v_gene: TRBV7-2; j_gene: TRBJ2-5; CDR3aa: CASSELPSRETQYF
abundance: -; v_gene: TRBV7-3; j_gene: TRBJ2-1; CDR3aa: CASSPMSGAVYNEQFF
abundance: few; v_gene: TRBV7-2; j_gene: TRBJ1-4; CDR3aa: CASSFRTGADNEKLFF
abundance: -; v_gene: TRBV4-2; j_gene: TRBJ2-7; CDR3aa: CASSQNHWRYEQYF